These 10 T cell receptor beta chains were all obtained from the same sample, sequenced in a study of Ad26.COV2.S vaccination and SARS-CoV-2 variants. Measured with immunoSEQ multiplex PCR; TCRdb has only the in-frame clones, and not every one. This table holds about 350,000 clones, about 91% found once. The material was peripheral blood, obtained after recovery from COVID-19. The receptors stem from a human donor who had recovered from COVID-19.

The V gene is TRBV28, the J gene TRBJ2-6; 7 nucleotides line up with TRBD1. This CDR3 has 17 amino acids. Germline CDR1 is MDHEN and CDR2 is SYDVKM. Trimming took 7 bases from V and 2 from J; bases not matched to a gene: 11. In nucleotides, the CDR3 is TGTGCCAGCACCGGACTGACAGGGAAGACTGGGGCCAACGTCCTGACTTTC. It encodes CASTGLTGKTGANVLTF. The whole variable domain, remainder taken from reference TRBV28 and TRBJ2-6, is DVKVTQSSRYLVKRTGEKVFLECVQDMDHENMFWYRQDPGLGLRLIYFSYDVKMKEKGDIPEGYSVSREKKERFSLILESASTNQTSMYLCASTGLTGKTGANVLTFGAGSRLTVL.

The chain is built from TRBV5-6 and TRBJ1-2; D unclear. The CDR3 consists of 15 residues. The V end lost 2 bases, the J end lost 0 bases, and 11 bases lay between the germline ends. Germline lookup yields CDR1 SGHDT and CDR2 YYEEEE. The CDR3 DNA sequence: TGTGCCAGCAGCTTTCTGGATGAGGCTAACTATGGCTACACCTTC. Translation: CASSFLDEANYGYTF.

The rearrangement links TRBV7-2 to TRBJ1-1; D ambiguous. The germline CDR1 and CDR2 sequences are SGHTA and FQGNSA. Trimming removed 1 base from V and 0 bases from J, with 6 bases in between. The CDR3 is 14 residues long. This CDR3 is CASSLVGMNTEAFF. CDR3 coding DNA: TGTGCCAGCAGCTTAGTGGGCATGAACACTGAAGCTTTCTTT.

The rearrangement links TRBV6-2 or TRBV6-3 to TRBJ2-1, with a possible D match to TRBD2 (5 bases). V was trimmed by 5 bases and J by 5 bases, leaving 7 bases between them. The CDR3 has 12 amino acids. Germline CDR1 reads MNHEY; CDR2 reads SVGEGT. The CDR3 sequence: CASSRGDNEQFF. The CDR3 bases are TGTGCCAGCAGTCGGGGAGACAATGAGCAGTTCTTC.

This clone has only one observation. The chain couples TRBV24-1 to TRBJ1-2; D unresolved. Germline V gene lookup returns CDR1 KGHDR and CDR2 SFDVKD. CDR3 size: 13 residues. V lost 8 bases, J lost 4 bases, and 13 bases lay in between. CDR3 DNA: TGTGCCACCACGACGGATCCAATCTATGGCTACACCTTC. It specifies CATTTDPIYGYTF.

The V call is TRBV4-3, the J call TRBJ2-1; 10 positions agree with TRBD2. J was trimmed by 2 bases and V by 3 bases; bases with no gene match: 4. This CDR3 spans 16 amino acids. Germline values: CDR1 LGHNA, CDR2 YSLEER. CDR3: CASSQERGGAYNEQFF. For the CDR3, the DNA is TGCGCCAGCAGCCAGGAGCGGGGGGGAGCCTACAATGAGCAGTTCTTC.

This clone was observed a single time. This sequence joins TRBV5-6 and TRBJ2-2; D possibly uses TRBD1 or TRBD2 (5 bases each). CDR1 SGHDT and CDR2 YYEEEE come from the germline V gene. CDR3 length: 15 residues. The V and J ends lost 4 bases and 1 base respectively, with 11 bases between them. The CDR3 region is CASSLGGQNTGELFF. DNA for the CDR3: TGTGCCAGCAGCCTAGGAGGACAGAACACCGGGGAGCTGTTTTTT.

The rearrangement uses TRBV13 and TRBJ2-5, with 10 positions matching TRBD2. Trimming removed 7 bases from V and 3 bases from J; junction bases left unmatched: 11. CDR1 is PRHDT and CDR2 is FYEKMQ in the germline V gene (reference sequence). CDR3 size: 16 residues. DNA for the CDR3: TGTGCCAGCACCATAAGCGGGGGGGCCAAAGAAGAGACCCAGTACTTC. Encoded protein: CASTISGGAKEETQYF.

The V call is TRBV10-3, the J call TRBJ1-1, with D hard to call. Trimming removed 10 bases from V and 1 base from J, with 16 bases in between. Germline CDR1 reads ENHRY; CDR2 reads SYGVKD. This CDR3 has 14 residues. The CDR3 protein is CATLLFGSNTEAFF. CDR3 DNA: TGTGCCACCCTCTTATTCGGGTCGAACACTGAAGCTTTCTTT.

As DNA, the CDR3 is TGTGCCAGCAGCTCAGCTGGGGTGGTCCGGGGCTACACCTTC. Translated: CASSSAGVVRGYTF. The V and J genes are TRBV7-2 and TRBJ1-2; no clear D. The germline V gene has CDR1 SGHTA and CDR2 FQGNSA. The V gene lost 4 bases and the J gene lost 8 bases, with 17 bases spanning the gap. The CDR3 runs to 14 residues.